One sample yielded the 22 T cell receptor beta chains listed below, sequenced in a study of T cell responses to AZD1222 COVID-19 vaccine. Clones were read by immunoSEQ multiplex PCR, and TCRdb kept only the in-frame ones, dropping some. Of 100,000 to 150,000 clones listed, less than 95% are singletons. The sample consisted of peripheral blood, taken on day 0 of AZD1222 vaccination. The source is an adult in good health.

The CDR3 DNA sequence: TGTGCCTGGAGTGCCTCCCAAGAGACCCAGTACTTC. It yields the protein CAWSASQETQYF. This chain links TRBV30 with TRBJ2-5; D not certain. CDR1 is GTSNPN, CDR2 SVGIG, per germline (reference sequence). V lost 1 base, J lost 1 base, and 4 bases lay in between. CDR3 size: 12 residues.

The J gene is TRBJ1-1, the V gene TRBV6-5; no firm D call. V was cut by 2 bases and J by 7 bases, with 5 bases left in between. This CDR3 region has 11 residues. The germline V gene encodes CDR1 MNHEY and CDR2 SVGAGI. Written as DNA, the CDR3 is TGTGCCAGCAGTTACCAGAGTGAAGCTTTCTTT. Translating it yields CASSYQSEAFF.

V is TRBV6-1 and J is TRBJ1-5; no definite D call. Trimming took 2 bases from V and 6 from J, leaving 11 bases between them. Per the germline V gene, CDR1 is MNHNS and CDR2 is SASEGT. The CDR3 is made up of 14 amino acids. In DNA form, the CDR3 reads TGTGCCAGCAGTGAATCCGGGTGGACTCAGCCCCAGCATTTT. Its translation: CASSESGWTQPQHF.

The rearrangement uses TRBV19 and TRBJ2-3; the match to TRBD2 covers 7 bases. Germline-derived CDR1 and CDR2 are LNHDA and SQIVND (reference sequence). V was clipped by 5 bases and J by 10 bases; unmatched bases: 12. The CDR3 has 14 residues. The CDR3 sequence is CASSSSAGTPAQYF. The CDR3 DNA is TGTGCCAGTAGTTCCTCAGCGGGGACCCCCGCGCAGTATTTT.

On this clone itself: Being one base from a much bigger clone, this may be a read error. The chain couples TRBV2 to TRBJ2-6; D gene unclear. Germline CDR1 and CDR2: SNHLY and FYNNEI. The V end was cut by 3 bases, the J end by 1 base, with 1 base between. CDR3 size: 13 residues. The CDR3 spells CASSDSGANVLTF. The CDR3 nucleotides are TGTGCCAGCAGTGATTCTGGGGCCAACGTCCTGACTTTC.

The chain carries TRBV18 and TRBJ2-1; D unresolved. The V end was cut by 5 bases, the J end by 4 bases, with 15 bases between. Germline CDR1 reads KGHSH; CDR2 reads LQKENI. The CDR3 totals 15 residues. The CDR3 sequence is CASSSAATEYNEQFF. In nucleotides, the CDR3 is TGTGCCAGCTCATCCGCAGCCACGGAATACAATGAGCAGTTCTTC.

The chain has TRBV7-9 and TRBJ2-1; 11 bases line up with TRBD1. CDR1 and CDR2 from the germline V gene are SEHNR and FQNEAQ (reference sequence). This CDR3 is 15 amino acids long. With 5 bases clipped from V and 6 bases from J, the junction kept 6 bases outside the gene matches. This chain's CDR3 is CASSLGQGASNEQFF. CDR3 DNA: TGTGCCAGCAGCCTTGGACAGGGGGCTTCCAATGAGCAGTTCTTC. Full variable domain (rest looked up from reference TRBV7-9 and TRBJ2-1): DTGVSQNPRHKITKRGQNVTFRCDPISEHNRLYWYRQTLGQGPEFLTYFQNEAQLEKSRLLSDRFSAERPKGSFSTLEIQRTEQGDSAMYLCASSLGQGASNEQFFGPGTRLTVL.

The chain employs TRBV2 and TRBJ1-3; 8 bases line up with TRBD1. J lost 4 bases, V lost 1 base, and 3 bases had no gene match. The germline gives CDR1 SNHLY, CDR2 FYNNEI. The CDR3 runs 15 residues. This chain's CDR3 is CASSEGQGIGNTIYF. The CDR3 nucleotides are TGTGCCAGCAGTGAAGGACAGGGGATCGGAAACACCATATATTTT.

The V call is TRBV30, the J call TRBJ2-7; 11 bases agree with TRBD1. The CDR3 has 12 amino acids. Germline V gene sequence: CDR1 GTSNPN, CDR2 SVGIG (reference sequence). V shed 5 bases and J 3 bases; nucleotides not matched to a gene: 0. In DNA, the CDR3 is TGTGCCTGGGGGACAGGGGGCTACGAGCAGTACTTC. Protein sequence: CAWGTGGYEQYF. Based on the CDR3 plus reference TRBV30 and TRBJ2-7, the full variable domain is SQTIHQWPATLVQPVGSPLSLECTVEGTSNPNLYWYRQAAGRGLQLLFYSVGIGQISSEVPQNLSASRPQDRQFILSSKKLLLSDSGFYLCAWGTGGYEQYFGPGTRLTVT.

The V and J genes are TRBV7-2 and TRBJ1-4; D call uncertain. V was cut by 5 bases and J by 4 bases, with 17 bases left in between. The germline V gene encodes CDR1 SGHTA and CDR2 FQGNSA. The CDR3 length is 16 residues. The CDR3 DNA reads TGTGCCAGCAGCCCCCGTGGAAGTGGGGATAATGAAAAACTGTTTTTT. Protein sequence: CASSPRGSGDNEKLFF.

The J gene is TRBJ1-2, the V gene TRBV4-3; no clear D gene. The CDR3 contains 12 residues. Germline V lookup: CDR1 LGHNA, CDR2 YSLEER. The V gene lost 4 bases and the J gene lost 2 bases, with 5 bases spanning the gap. The DNA for the CDR3 is TGCGCCAGCAGCCTGGGGAACTATGGCTACACCTTC. Its protein product is CASSLGNYGYTF.

This chain connects TRBV18 to TRBJ1-1, with D perhaps matching TRBD1 (5 bases). The CDR3 consists of 14 residues. Trimming pared 4 bases from V and 5 bases from J, leaving 14 bases between. CDR1 and CDR2 (germline): KGHSH, LQKENI. The CDR3 reads CASSRRDLRTEAFF. Here the CDR3 DNA reads TGTGCCAGCTCACGCAGGGACCTACGGACTGAAGCTTTCTTT.

The V and J genes are TRBV6-5 and TRBJ2-3; D is ambiguous. The CDR3 is 13 amino acids. Germline V gene lookup returns CDR1 MNHEY and CDR2 SVGAGI. Trimming stripped 2 bases from V and 3 bases from J, with 6 bases between. This chain's CDR3 is CASSYSSTDTQYF. The CDR3 DNA reads as TGTGCCAGCAGTTACAGCAGTACAGATACGCAGTATTTT.

The gene calls are TRBV6-1 and TRBJ1-2; weak D call: TRBD1 (5 bases). From germline, CDR1 is MNHNS and CDR2 SASEGT. Between the trimmed V and J ends, which lost 2 bases and 5 bases, there was a span of 9 bases. The CDR3 covers 13 residues. The CDR3: CASSETGGYGYTF. Written as DNA, the CDR3 is TGTGCCAGCAGTGAAACGGGGGGGTATGGCTACACCTTC.

A few counts support this clone. The chain is built from TRBV5-5 and TRBJ1-2, with D possibly matching TRBD1 (6 bases). Trimming removed 0 bases from V and 4 bases from J, with 10 bases in between. The germline V gene encodes CDR1 SGHKS and CDR2 YYEKEE (reference sequence). The CDR3 length is 14 residues. CDR3 in DNA: TGTGCCAGCAGCTTGGCTGGCAGGGGCTATGGCTACACCTTC. Protein sequence: CASSLAGRGYGYTF.

This chain uses TRBV28 with TRBJ2-1; no clear D. The CDR3 contains 17 residues. Trimming took off 4 bases at V and 0 bases at J, with 16 bases between the two ends. Germline V gives CDR1 MDHEN, CDR2 SYDVKM. DNA for the CDR3: TGTGCCAGCAGTTCCCCAGAGTCCCGGAGCTCCTACAATGAGCAGTTCTTC. Its protein product is CASSSPESRSSYNEQFF. Combining the CDR3 with reference TRBV28 and TRBJ2-1 gives the whole variable domain DVKVTQSSRYLVKRTGEKVFLECVQDMDHENMFWYRQDPGLGLRLIYFSYDVKMKEKGDIPEGYSVSREKKERFSLILESASTNQTSMYLCASSSPESRSSYNEQFFGPGTRLTVL.

This clone was seen only once. V is TRBV7-9 and J is TRBJ1-3; no reliable D call. This CDR3 contains 14 residues. Germline CDR1 and CDR2: SEHNR and FQNEAQ (reference sequence). V was cut by 8 bases and J by 0 bases, with 11 bases left in between. The CDR3 loop reads CASPRESSGNTIYF. The CDR3 DNA is TGTGCCAGCCCAAGAGAGAGCTCTGGAAACACCATATATTTT.

The chain carries TRBV18 and TRBJ1-1, with 8 positions matching TRBD1. The CDR3 runs 15 residues. The V segment lost 1 base and the J segment 4 bases; nucleotides outside the gene matches: 5. Looked up from germline, CDR1 is KGHSH and CDR2 is LQKENI. The DNA of the CDR3 is TGTGCCAGCTCACCACTCGGACAGGGTATCACTGAAGCTTTCTTT. Translated: CASSPLGQGITEAFF. The variable domain in full, completed from reference TRBV18 and TRBJ1-1, reads NAGVMQNPRHLVRRRGQEARLRCSPMKGHSHVYWYRQLPEEGLKFMVYLQKENIIDESGMPKERFSAEFPKEGPSILRIQQVVRGDSAAYFCASSPLGQGITEAFFGQGTRLTVV.

This sequence joins TRBV2 and TRBJ2-7; D gene ambiguous. CDR3 length: 11 amino acids. In germline, CDR1 is SNHLY, CDR2 FYNNEI. The V gene lost 8 bases and the J gene lost 4 bases, with 9 bases spanning the gap. CDR3 sequence: CASGIVYEQYF. The CDR3 DNA is TGTGCCAGCGGTATAGTGTACGAGCAGTACTTC.

V usage is TRBV29-1 and J usage is TRBJ2-4; D is unclear. CDR1 SQVTM and CDR2 ANQGSEA come from the germline V gene. Between the trimmed V and J ends, which lost 4 bases and 0 bases, there was a span of 16 bases. There are 16 residues in the CDR3. CDR3 nucleotide sequence: TGCAGCGTTGTGAGGATTTCGGATCTAGCCAAAAACATTCAGTACTTC. Translation: CSVVRISDLAKNIQYF. Supplemented by reference TRBV29-1 and TRBJ2-4, the full variable domain reads SAVISQKPSRDICQRGTSLTIQCQVDSQVTMMFWYRQQPGQSLTLIATANQGSEATYESGFVIDKFPISRPNLTFSTLTVSNMSPEDSSIYLCSVVRISDLAKNIQYFGAGTRLSVL.

This chain uses TRBV7-9 with TRBJ1-4; no clear D. The CDR3 loop spans 14 amino acids. The V end lost 5 bases, the J end lost 5 bases, and 12 bases lay between the germline ends. CDR1 and CDR2 from the germline V gene are SEHNR and FQNEAQ (reference sequence). CDR3 coding DNA: TGTGCCAGCAGCCAAGCGGAGTCGAATGAAAAACTGTTTTTT. Translated, it gives CASSQAESNEKLFF.

This clone was counted once. As DNA, the CDR3 is TGTGCCAGCAGCCCAGGGGGCGGCCCCACAGATACGCAGTATTTT. It codes for CASSPGGGPTDTQYF. This chain connects TRBV7-3 to TRBJ2-3; 8 nucleotides line up with TRBD1. V gave up 5 bases and J gave up 2 bases; unmatched junction bases: 6. The CDR3 extends over 15 amino acids. Germline CDR1 reads SGHTA; CDR2 reads FQGTGA. The entire variable domain, with the rest obtained from reference TRBV7-3 and TRBJ2-3, is as follows: GAGVSQTPSNKVTEKGKYVELRCDPISGHTALYWYRQSLGQGPEFLIYFQGTGAADDSGLPNDRFFAVRPEGSVSTLKIQRTERGDSAVYLCASSPGGGPTDTQYFGPGTRLTVL.